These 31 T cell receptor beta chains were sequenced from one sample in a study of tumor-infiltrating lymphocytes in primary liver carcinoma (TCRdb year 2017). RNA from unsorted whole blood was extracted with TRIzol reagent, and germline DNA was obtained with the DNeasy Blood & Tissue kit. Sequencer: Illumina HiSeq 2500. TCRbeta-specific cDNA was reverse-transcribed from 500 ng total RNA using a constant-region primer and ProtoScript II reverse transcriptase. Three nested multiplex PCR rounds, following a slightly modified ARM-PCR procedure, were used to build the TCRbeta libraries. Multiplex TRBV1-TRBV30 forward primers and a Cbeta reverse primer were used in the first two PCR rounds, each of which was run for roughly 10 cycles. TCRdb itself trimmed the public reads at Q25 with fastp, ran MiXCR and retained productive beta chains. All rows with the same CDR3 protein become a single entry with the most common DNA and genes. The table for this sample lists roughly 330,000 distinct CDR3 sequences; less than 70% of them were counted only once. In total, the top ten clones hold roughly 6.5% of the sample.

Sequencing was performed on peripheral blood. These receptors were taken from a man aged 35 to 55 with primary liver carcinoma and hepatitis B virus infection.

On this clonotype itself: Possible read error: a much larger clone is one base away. CDR3 coding DNA: TGTGCCAGCTGGGGCCAAAGCTCCTATAATTCACCCCTCCACTTT. It translates to CASWGQSSYNSPLHF. The rearrangement joins TRBV12-3 or TRBV12-4 to TRBJ1-6; D possibly corresponds to TRBD1 (5 bases). This CDR3 spans 15 amino acids. V gave up 8 bases and J gave up 0 bases, with 11 bases separating them.

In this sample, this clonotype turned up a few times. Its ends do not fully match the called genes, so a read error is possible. CDR3 in amino acids: CVSGHFSYEQYF. For the CDR3, the DNA is TGTGTCAGTGGACACTTCTCCTACGAGCAGTACTTT. J is TRBJ2-7 and V is TRBV6-5, with D tentatively TRBD1 (5 bases). Per the germline V gene, CDR1 is MNHEY and CDR2 is SVGAGI. The CDR3 has 12 residues.

This CDR3 is CASSLNRGENSQPQHF. The DNA of the CDR3 is TGTGCCAGCAGCCTTAACAGGGGTGAAAACAGTCAGCCCCAGCATTTT. J is TRBJ1-5 and V is TRBV6-1; 7 bases map to TRBD1. Germline CDR1 MNHNS, CDR2 SASEGT. Trimming took 6 bases from V and 6 from J; bases not matched to a gene: 14. CDR3 length: 16 residues.

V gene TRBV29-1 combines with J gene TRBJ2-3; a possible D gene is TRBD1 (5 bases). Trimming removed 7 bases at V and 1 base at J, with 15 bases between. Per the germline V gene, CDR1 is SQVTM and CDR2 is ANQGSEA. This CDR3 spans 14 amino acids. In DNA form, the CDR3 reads TGCAGCGCCAGAGGTGCCAGGGGCACAGATACGCAGTATTTT. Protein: CSARGARGTDTQYF.

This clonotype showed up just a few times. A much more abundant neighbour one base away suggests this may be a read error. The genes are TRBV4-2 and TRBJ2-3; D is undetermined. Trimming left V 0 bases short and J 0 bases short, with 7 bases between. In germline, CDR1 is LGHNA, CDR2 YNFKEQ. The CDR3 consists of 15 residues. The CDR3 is CASSQDPVSTDTQYF. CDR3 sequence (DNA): TGTGCCAGCAGCCAAGATCCCGTTAGCACAGATACGCAGTATTTT.

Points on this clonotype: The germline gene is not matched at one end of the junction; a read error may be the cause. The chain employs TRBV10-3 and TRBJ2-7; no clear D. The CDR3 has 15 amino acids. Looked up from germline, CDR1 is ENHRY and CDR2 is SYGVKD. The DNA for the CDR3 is TGTGCCATCAGTGAGTCCAGCATCCCCCGCTACGAACAGTACTTC. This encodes CAISESSIPRYEQYF.

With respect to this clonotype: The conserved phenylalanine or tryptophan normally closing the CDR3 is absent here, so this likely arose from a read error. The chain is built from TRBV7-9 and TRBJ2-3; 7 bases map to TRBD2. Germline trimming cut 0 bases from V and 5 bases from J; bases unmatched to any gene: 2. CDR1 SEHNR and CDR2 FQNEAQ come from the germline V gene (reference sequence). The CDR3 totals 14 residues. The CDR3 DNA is TGTGCCAGCAGCTTAGCGCGGGAGTTAGATACGCAGTATTCT. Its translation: CASSLARELDTQYS.

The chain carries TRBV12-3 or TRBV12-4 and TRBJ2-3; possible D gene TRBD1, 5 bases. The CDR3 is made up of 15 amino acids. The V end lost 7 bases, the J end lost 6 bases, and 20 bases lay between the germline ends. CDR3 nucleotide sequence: TGTGCCAGCAATGGAGACAGCCTTGTTGTGGATACGCAGTATTTT. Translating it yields CASNGDSLVVDTQYF.

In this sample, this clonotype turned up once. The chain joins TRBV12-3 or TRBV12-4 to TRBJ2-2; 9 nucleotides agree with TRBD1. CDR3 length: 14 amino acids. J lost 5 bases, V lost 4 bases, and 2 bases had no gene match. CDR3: CASSWDRATGELFF. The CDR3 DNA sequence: TGTGCCAGCAGTTGGGACAGGGCGACCGGGGAGCTGTTTTTT.

This chain's CDR3 is CASSSSQGAGSQHF. The CDR3 nucleotides read TGTGCCAGCAGCTCAAGTCAGGGTGCAGGGTCCCAGCATTTT. The chain recombines TRBV11-2 with TRBJ1-5, with D possibly TRBD1 on 5 matching bases. The CDR3 is made up of 14 amino acids. Per the germline V gene, CDR1 is SGHAT and CDR2 is FQNNGV. Trimming stripped 4 bases from V and 11 bases from J, with 18 bases between. The full variable domain, completed using reference TRBV11-2 and TRBJ1-5, is EAGVAQSPRYKIIEKRQSVAFWCNPISGHATLYWYQQILGQGPKLLIQFQNNGVVDDSQLPKDRFSAERLKGVDSTLKIQPAKLEDSAVYLCASSSSQGAGSQHFGDGTRLSIL.

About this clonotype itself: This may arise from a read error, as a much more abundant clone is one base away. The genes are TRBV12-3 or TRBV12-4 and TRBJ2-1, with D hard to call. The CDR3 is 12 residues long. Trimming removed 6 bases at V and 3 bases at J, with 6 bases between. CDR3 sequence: CASRANYNEQFF. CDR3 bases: TGTGCCAGCAGGGCCAACTACAATGAGCAGTTCTTC.

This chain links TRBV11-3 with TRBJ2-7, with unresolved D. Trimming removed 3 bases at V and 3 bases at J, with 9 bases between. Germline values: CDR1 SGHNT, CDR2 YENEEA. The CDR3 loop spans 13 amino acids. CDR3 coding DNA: TGTGCCAGCAGCTTTAGGGCAGTCTACGAGCAGTACTTC. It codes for CASSFRAVYEQYF.

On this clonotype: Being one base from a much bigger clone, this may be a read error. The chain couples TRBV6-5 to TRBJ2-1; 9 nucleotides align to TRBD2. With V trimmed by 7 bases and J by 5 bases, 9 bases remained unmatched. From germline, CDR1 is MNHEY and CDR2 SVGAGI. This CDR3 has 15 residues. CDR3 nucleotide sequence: TGTGCCAGCAATCGGTCAGCGGGAGGTAACAATGAGCAGTTCTTC. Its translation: CASNRSAGGNNEQFF.

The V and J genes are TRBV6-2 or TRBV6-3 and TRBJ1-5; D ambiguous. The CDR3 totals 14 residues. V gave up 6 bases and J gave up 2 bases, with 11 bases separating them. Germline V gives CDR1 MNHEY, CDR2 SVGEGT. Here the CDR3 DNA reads TGTGCCAGCAGCCTGCCATCGCGCAATCAGCCCCAGCATTTT. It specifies CASSLPSRNQPQHF.

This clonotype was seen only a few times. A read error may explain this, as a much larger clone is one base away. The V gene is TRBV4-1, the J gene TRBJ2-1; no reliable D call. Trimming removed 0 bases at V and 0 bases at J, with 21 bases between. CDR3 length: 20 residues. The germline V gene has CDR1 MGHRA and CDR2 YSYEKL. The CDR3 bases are TGCGCCAGCAGCCAAGATAATTCCCCCCGAGTGGTTAACTCCTACAATGAGCAGTTCTTC. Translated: CASSQDNSPRVVNSYNEQFF.

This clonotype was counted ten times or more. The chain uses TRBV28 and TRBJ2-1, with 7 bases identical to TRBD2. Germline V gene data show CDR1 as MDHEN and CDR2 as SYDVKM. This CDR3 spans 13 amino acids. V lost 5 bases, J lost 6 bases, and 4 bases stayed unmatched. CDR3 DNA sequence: TGTGCCAGCAGTCCGGGGGGAGGCAATGAGCAGTTCTTC. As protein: CASSPGGGNEQFF. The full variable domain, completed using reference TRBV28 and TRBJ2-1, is DVKVTQSSRYLVKRTGEKVFLECVQDMDHENMFWYRQDPGLGLRLIYFSYDVKMKEKGDIPEGYSVSREKKERFSLILESASTNQTSMYLCASSPGGGNEQFFGPGTRLTVL.

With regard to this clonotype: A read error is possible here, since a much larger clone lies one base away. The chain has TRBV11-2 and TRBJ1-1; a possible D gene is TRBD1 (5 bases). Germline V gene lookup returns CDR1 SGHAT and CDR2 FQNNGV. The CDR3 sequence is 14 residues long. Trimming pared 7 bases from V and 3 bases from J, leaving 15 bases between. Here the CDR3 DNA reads TGTGCCAGCAACTCCGAGACAGCATACACTGAAGCTTTCTTT. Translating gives CASNSETAYTEAFF.

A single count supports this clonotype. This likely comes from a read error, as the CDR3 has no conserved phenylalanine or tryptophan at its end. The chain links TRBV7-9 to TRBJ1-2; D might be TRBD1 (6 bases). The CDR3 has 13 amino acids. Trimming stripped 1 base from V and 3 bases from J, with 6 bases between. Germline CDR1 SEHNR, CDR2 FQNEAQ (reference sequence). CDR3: CASSLGTDYGYTL. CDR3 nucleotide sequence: TGTGCCAGCAGCTTAGGGACAGACTATGGCTACACCCTC.

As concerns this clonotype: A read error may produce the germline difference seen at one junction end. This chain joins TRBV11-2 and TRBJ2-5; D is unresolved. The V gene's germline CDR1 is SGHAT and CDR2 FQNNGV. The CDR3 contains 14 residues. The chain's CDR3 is CASSFGVNQEIQYF. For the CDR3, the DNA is TGTGCCAGTAGCTTTGGAGTGAACCAAGAGATCCAGTACTTC.

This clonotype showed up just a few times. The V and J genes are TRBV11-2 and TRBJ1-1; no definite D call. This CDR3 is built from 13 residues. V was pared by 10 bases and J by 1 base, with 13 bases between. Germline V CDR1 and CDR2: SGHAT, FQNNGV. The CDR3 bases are TGTGCCAACAGTCTCAAACGGAACACTGAAGCTTTCTTT. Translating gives CANSLKRNTEAFF. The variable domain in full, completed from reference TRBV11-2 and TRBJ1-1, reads EAGVAQSPRYKIIEKRQSVAFWCNPISGHATLYWYQQILGQGPKLLIQFQNNGVVDDSQLPKDRFSAERLKGVDSTLKIQPAKLEDSAVYLCANSLKRNTEAFFGQGTRLTVV.

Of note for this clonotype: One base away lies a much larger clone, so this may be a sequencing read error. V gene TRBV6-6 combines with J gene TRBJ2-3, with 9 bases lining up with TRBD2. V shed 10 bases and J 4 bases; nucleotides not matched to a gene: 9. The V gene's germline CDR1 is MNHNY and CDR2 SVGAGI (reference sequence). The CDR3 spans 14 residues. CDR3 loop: CANCGRAFPDTQYF. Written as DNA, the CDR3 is TGTGCCAACTGCGGGAGGGCCTTCCCAGATACGCAGTATTTT.

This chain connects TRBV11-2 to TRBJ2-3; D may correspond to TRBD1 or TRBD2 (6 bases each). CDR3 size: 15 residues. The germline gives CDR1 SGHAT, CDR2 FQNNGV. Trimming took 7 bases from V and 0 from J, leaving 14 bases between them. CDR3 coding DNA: TGTGCCAGCACCCCCCGGGGGCTGAGCACAGATACGCAGTATTTT. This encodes CASTPRGLSTDTQYF.

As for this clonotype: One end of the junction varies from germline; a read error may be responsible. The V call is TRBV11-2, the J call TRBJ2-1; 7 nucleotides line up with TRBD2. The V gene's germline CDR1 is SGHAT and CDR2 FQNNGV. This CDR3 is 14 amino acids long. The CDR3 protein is CASSLWDYTNEEFF. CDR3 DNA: TGTGCCAGCAGCCTCTGGGACTACACCAATGAGGAGTTCTTC.

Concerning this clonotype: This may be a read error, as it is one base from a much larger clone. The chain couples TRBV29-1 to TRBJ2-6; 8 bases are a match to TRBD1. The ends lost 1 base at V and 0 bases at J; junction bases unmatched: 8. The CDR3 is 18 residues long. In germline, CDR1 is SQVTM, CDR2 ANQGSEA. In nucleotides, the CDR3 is TGCAGCGTTGAAGTAGGGGACAGGTGGGGCTCTGGGGCCAACGTCCTGACTTTC. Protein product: CSVEVGDRWGSGANVLTF.

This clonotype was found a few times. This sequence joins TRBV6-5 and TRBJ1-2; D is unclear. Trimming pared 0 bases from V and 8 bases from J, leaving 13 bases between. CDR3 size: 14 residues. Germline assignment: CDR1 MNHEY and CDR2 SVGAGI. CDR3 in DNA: TGTGCCAGCAGTTACTCCCCCGCCCAGAGGGGCTACACCTTC. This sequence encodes CASSYSPAQRGYTF.

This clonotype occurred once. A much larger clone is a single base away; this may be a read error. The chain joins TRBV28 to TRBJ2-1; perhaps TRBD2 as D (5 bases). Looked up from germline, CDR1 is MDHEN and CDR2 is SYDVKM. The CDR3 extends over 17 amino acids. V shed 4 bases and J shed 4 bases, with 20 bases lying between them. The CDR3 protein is CASSSAPGWVDYNEQFF. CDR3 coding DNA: TGTGCCAGCAGTTCAGCCCCGGGATGGGTAGATTACAATGAGCAGTTCTTC.

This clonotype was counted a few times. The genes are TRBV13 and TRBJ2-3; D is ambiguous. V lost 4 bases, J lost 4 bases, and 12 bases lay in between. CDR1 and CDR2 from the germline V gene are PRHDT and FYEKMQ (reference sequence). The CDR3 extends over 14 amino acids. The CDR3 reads CASSSAISADTQYF. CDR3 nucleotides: TGTGCCAGCAGCTCCGCGATAAGCGCAGATACGCAGTATTTT.

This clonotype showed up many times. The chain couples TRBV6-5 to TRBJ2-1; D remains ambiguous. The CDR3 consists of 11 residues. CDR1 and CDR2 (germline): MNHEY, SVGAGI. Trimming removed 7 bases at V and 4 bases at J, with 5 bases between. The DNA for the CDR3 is TGTGCCAGCACCTTATACAATGAGCAGTTCTTC. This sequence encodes CASTLYNEQFF.

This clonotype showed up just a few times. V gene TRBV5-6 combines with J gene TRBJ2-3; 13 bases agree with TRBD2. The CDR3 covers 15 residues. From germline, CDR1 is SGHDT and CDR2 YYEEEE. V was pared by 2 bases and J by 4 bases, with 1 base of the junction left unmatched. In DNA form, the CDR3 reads TGTGCCAGCAGCTTTGGACTAGCGGGAGCAGATACGCAGTATTTT. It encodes CASSFGLAGADTQYF.

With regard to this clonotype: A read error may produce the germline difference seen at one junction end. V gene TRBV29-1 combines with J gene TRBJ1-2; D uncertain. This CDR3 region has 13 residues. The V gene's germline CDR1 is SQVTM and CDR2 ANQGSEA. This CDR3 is CRVEESPKGGYTF. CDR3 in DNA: TGCAGGGTTGAAGAGTCCCCAAAGGGTGGCTACACCTTC.

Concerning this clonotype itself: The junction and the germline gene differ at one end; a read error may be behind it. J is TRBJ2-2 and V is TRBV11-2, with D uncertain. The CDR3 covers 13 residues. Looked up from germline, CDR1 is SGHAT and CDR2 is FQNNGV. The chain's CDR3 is CTSSLKVSGELFF. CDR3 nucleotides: TGTACCAGCAGCTTGAAGGTATCCGGGGAGCTGTTTTTT.